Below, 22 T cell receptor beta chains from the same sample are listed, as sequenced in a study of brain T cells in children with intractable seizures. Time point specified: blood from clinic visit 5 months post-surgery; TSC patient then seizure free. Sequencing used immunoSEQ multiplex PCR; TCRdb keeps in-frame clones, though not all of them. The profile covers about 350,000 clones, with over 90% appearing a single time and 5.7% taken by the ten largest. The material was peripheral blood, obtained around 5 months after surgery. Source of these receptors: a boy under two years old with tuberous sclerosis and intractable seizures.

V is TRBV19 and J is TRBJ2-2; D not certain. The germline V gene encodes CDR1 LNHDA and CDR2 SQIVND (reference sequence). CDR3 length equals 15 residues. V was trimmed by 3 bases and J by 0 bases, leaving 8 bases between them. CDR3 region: CASSIPVANTGELFF. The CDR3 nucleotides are TGTGCCAGTAGTATCCCAGTCGCGAACACCGGGGAGCTGTTTTTT.

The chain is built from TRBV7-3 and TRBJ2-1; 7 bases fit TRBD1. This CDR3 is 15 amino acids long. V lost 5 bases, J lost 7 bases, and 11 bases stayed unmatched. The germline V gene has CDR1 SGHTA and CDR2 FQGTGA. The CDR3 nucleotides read TGTGCCAGCAGCCTCCTAGGGGGCGCGGAGAATGAGCAGTTCTTC. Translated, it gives CASSLLGGAENEQFF.

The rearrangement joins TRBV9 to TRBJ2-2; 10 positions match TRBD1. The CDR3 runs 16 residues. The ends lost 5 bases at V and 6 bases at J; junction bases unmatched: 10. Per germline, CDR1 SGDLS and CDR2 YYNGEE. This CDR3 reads CASRRIDRGRSGELFF. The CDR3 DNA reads TGTGCCAGCAGACGGATAGACAGGGGGCGATCCGGGGAGCTGTTTTTT.

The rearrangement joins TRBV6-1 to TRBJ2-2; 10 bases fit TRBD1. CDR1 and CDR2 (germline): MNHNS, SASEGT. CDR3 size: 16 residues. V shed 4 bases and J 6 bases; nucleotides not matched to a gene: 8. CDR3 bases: TGTGCCAGCAGTGCGGGACAGGGGTCCTGGGCCGGGGAGCTGTTTTTT. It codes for CASSAGQGSWAGELFF.

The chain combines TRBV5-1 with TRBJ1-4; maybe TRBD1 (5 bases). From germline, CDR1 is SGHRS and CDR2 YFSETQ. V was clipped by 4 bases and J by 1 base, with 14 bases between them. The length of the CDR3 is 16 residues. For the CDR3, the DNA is TGCGCCAGCAGCCTTGCGGGACTCCGAACTAATGAAAAACTGTTTTTT. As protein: CASSLAGLRTNEKLFF.

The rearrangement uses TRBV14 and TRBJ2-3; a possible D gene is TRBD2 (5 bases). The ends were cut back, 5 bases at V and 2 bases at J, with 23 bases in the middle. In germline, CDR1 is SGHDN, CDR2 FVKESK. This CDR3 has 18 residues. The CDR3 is CASSSPAGGLFFTDTQYF. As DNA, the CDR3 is TGTGCCAGCAGCTCCCCCGCCGGAGGATTATTCTTCACAGATACGCAGTATTTT.

The CDR3 loop is CATSDSPFRGRGYNEQFF. In nucleotides, the CDR3 is TGTGCCACCAGTGATTCCCCCTTCCGCGGGAGGGGATACAATGAGCAGTTCTTC. The genes are TRBV24-1 and TRBJ2-1; 9 bases fit TRBD2. This CDR3 is 18 amino acids long. Germline assignment: CDR1 KGHDR and CDR2 SFDVKD. With 2 bases clipped from V and 4 bases from J, the junction kept 11 bases outside the gene matches.

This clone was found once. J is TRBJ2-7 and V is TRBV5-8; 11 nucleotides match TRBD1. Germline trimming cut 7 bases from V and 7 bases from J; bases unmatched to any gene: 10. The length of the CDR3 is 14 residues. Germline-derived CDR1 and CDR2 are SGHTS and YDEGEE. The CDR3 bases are TGTGCCAGCTGTCGGACAGGGGGCCGGGAGGAGCAGTACTTC. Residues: CASCRTGGREEQYF. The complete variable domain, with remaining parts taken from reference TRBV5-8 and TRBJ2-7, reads EAGVTQSPTHLIKTRGQQATLRCSPISGHTSVYWYQQALGLGLQFLLWYDEGEERNRGNFPPRFSGRQFPNYSSELNVNALELEDSALYLCASCRTGGREEQYFGPGTRLTVT.

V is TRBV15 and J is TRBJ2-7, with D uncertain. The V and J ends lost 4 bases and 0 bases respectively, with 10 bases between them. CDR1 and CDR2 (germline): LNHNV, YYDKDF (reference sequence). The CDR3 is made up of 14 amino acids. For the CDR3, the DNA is TGTGCCACCAGCACCTTAGCACTCTCCTACGAGCAGTACTTC. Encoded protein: CATSTLALSYEQYF.

CDR3: CSYADRNSNQPQHF. In DNA, the CDR3 is TGCAGCTATGCGGACAGGAACAGCAATCAGCCCCAGCATTTT. V gene TRBV29-1 combines with J gene TRBJ1-5, with 7 bases identical to TRBD1. Germline V lookup: CDR1 SQVTM, CDR2 ANQGSEA. CDR3 size: 14 residues. V shed 8 bases, J shed 1 base, and the junction held 8 bases outside the gene matches.

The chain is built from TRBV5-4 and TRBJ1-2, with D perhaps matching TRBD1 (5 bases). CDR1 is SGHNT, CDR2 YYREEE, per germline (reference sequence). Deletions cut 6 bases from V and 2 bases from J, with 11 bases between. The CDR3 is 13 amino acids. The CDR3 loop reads CASTLGPNYGYTF. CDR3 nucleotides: TGTGCCAGCACCCTGGGACCGAACTATGGCTACACCTTC.

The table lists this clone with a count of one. The CDR3 sequence: CASSTRTSSYNSPLHF. The DNA for the CDR3 is TGTGCCAGCAGCACTCGGACGAGCTCCTATAATTCACCCCTCCACTTT. This chain uses TRBV13 with TRBJ1-6, with D unresolved. The CDR3 covers 16 residues. Germline-derived CDR1 and CDR2 are PRHDT and FYEKMQ (reference sequence). Trimming removed 5 bases at V and 0 bases at J, with 11 bases between.

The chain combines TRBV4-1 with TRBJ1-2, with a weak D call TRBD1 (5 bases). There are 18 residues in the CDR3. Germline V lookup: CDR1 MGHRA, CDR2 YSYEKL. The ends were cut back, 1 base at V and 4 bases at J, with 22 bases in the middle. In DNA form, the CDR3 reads TGCGCCAGCAGCCAAGGTTATGTTGACAGAAAAAATCTCTATGGCTACACCTTC. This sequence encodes CASSQGYVDRKNLYGYTF.

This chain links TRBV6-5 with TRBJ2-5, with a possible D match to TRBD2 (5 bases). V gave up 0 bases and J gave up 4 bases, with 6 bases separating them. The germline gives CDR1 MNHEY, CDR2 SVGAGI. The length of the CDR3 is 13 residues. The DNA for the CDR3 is TGTGCCAGCAGTTACTCTGGACTAGAGACCCAGTACTTC. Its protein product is CASSYSGLETQYF.

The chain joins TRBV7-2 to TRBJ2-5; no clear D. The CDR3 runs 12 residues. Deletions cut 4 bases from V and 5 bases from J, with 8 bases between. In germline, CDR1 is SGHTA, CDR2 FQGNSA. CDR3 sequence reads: CASSSLRETQYF. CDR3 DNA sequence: TGTGCCAGCAGCTCGCTGAGGGAGACCCAGTACTTC.

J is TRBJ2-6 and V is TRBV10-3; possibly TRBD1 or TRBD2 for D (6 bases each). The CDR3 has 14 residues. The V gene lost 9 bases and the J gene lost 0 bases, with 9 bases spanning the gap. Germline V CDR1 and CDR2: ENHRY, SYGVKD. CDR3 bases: TGTGCCATAAGGGGGGTCTCTGGGGCCAACGTCCTGACTTTC. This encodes CAIRGVSGANVLTF.

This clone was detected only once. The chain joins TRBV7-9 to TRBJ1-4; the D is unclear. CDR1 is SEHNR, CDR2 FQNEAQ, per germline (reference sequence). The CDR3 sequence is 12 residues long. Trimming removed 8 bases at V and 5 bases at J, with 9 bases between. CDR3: CASCRGNEKLFF. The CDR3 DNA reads TGTGCCAGCTGTAGAGGGAATGAAAAACTGTTTTTT.

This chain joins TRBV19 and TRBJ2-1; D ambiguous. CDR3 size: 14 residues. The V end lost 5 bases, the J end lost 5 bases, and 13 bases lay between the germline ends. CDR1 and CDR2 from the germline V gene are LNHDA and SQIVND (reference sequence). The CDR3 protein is CASSLLAKNNEQFF. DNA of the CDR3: TGTGCCAGTAGTCTCTTGGCGAAAAACAATGAGCAGTTCTTC.

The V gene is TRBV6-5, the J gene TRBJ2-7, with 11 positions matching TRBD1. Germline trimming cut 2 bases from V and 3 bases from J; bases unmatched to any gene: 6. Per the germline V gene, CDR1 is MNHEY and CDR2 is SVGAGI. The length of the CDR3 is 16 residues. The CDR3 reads CASSYGAGTGGYEQYF. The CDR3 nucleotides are TGTGCCAGCAGTTACGGGGCCGGGACAGGGGGCTACGAGCAGTACTTC.

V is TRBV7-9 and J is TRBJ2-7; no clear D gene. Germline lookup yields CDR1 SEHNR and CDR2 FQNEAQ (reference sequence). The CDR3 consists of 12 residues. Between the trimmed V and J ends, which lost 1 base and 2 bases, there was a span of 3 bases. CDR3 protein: CASSLVPYEQYF. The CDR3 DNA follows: TGTGCCAGCAGCTTAGTCCCCTACGAGCAGTACTTC.

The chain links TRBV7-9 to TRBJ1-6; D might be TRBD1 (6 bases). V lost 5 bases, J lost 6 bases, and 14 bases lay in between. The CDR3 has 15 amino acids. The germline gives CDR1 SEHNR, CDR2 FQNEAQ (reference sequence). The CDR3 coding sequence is TGTGCCAGCAGCCCCCAACAGGGAGCTAATTCACCCCTCCACTTT. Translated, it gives CASSPQQGANSPLHF.

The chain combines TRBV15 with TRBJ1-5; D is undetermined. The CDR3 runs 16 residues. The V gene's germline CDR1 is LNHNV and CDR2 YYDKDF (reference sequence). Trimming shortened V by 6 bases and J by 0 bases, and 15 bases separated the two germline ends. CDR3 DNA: TGTGCCACCAGTGTAGTTAGAGGGAATAGCAATCAGCCCCAGCATTTT. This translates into CATSVVRGNSNQPQHF.